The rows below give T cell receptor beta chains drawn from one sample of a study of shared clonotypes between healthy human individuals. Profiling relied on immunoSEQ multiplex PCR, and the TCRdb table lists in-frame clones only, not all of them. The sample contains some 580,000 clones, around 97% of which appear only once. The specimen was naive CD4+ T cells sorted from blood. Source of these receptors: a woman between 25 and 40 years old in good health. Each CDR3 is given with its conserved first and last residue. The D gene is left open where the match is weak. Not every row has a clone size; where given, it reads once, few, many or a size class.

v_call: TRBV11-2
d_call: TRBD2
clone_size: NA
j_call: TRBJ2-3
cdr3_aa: CASSLAGGLYTDTQYF
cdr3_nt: TGTGCCAGCAGCTTAGCGGGGGGACTCTACACAGATACGCAGTATTTT

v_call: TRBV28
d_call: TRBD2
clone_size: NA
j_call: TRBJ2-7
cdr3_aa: CASTPAGLAVQSSYEQYF
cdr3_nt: TGTGCCAGCACCCCTGCAGGACTAGCGGTCCAAAGCTCCTACGAGCAGTACTTC

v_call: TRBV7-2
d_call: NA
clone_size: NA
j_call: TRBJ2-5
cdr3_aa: CASSLSRGEETQYF
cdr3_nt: TGTGCCAGCAGCCTGAGTAGGGGAGAGGAGACCCAGTACTTC

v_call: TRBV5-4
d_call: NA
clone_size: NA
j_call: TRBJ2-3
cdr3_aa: CASSLGTEPRYF
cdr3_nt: TGTGCCAGCAGCCTCGGGACCGAACCACGGTATTTT

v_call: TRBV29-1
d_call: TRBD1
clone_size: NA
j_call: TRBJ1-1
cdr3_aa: CSVQSGGSTEAFF
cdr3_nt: TGCAGCGTACAGTCAGGGGGATCCACTGAAGCTTTCTTT

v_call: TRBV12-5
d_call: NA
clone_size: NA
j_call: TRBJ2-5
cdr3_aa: CASGLEEPGTPLGTQYF
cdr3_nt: TGTGCTAGTGGTTTGGAAGAACCCGGGACACCCCTTGGGACCCAGTACTTC

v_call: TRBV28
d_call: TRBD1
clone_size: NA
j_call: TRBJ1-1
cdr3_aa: CASSLSRGVPGTEAFF
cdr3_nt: TGTGCCAGCAGTTTATCCAGGGGGGTCCCGGGAACTGAAGCTTTCTTT

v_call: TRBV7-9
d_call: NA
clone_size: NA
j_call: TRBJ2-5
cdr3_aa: CASSRDSTRETQYF
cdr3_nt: TGTGCCAGCAGCCGGGACTCGACGAGGGAGACCCAGTACTTC

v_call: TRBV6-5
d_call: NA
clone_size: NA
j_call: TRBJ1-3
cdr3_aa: CASSYRGGTGNTIYF
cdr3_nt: TGTGCCAGCAGTTACAGGGGAGGCACTGGAAACACCATATATTTT

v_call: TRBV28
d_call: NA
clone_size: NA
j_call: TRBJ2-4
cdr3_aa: CASSFRAPNIQYF
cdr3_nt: TGTGCCAGCAGTTTCCGGGCCCCAAACATTCAGTACTTC

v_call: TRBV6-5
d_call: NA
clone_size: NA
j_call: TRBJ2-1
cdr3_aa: CASSYSGVRNNEQFF
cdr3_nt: TGTGCCAGCAGTTACTCGGGGGTCAGAAACAATGAGCAGTTCTTC

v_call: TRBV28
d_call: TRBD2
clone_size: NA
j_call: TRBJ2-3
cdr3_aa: CASSTSGRTDTQYF
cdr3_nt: TGTGCCAGCAGTACTAGCGGGAGGACAGATACGCAGTATTTT

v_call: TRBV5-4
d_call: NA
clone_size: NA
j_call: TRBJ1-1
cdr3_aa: CASSLGELVNTEAFF
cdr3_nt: TGTGCCAGCAGCTTGGGGGAGCTCGTGAACACTGAAGCTTTCTTT

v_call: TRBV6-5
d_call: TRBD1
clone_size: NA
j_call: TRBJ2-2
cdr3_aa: CASRQGADTGELFF
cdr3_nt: TGTGCCAGTCGTCAGGGGGCGGACACCGGGGAGCTGTTTTTT

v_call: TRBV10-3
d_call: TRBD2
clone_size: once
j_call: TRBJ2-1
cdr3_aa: CAISGLAGNNEQFF
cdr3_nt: TGTGCCATCAGTGGGCTAGCGGGAAACAATGAGCAGTTCTTC

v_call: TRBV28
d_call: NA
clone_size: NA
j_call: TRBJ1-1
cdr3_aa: CAGQGHGNTEAFF
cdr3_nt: TGTGCCGGCCAGGGACACGGGAACACTGAAGCTTTCTTT

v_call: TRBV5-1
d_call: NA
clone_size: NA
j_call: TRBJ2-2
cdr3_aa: CASSLVMITGELFF
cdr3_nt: TGCGCCAGCAGCTTGGTTATGATCACCGGGGAGCTGTTTTTT

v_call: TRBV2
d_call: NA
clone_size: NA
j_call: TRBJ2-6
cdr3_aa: CASMEMGSSGANVLTF
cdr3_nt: TGTGCCAGCATGGAAATGGGAAGCTCTGGGGCCAACGTCCTGACTTTC

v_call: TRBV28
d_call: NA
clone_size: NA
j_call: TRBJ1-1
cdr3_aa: CASRAGSEAFF
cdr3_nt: TGTGCCAGCAGGGCAGGGTCTGAAGCTTTCTTT

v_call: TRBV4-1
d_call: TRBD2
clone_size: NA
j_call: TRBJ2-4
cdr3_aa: CASSQIAGVVKNIQYF
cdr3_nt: TGCGCCAGCAGCCAAATAGCGGGAGTGGTCAAAAACATTCAGTACTTC

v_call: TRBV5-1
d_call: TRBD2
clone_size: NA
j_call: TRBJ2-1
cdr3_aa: CASRKAGEPYNEQFF
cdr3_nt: TGCGCCAGCAGAAAAGCGGGAGAACCGTACAATGAGCAGTTCTTC

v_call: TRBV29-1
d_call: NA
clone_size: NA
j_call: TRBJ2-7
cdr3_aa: CSVGPRGTPTLGQYF
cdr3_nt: TGCAGCGTTGGACCTCGCGGGACCCCCACTCTCGGGCAGTACTTC

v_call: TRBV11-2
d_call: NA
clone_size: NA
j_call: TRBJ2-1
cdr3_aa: CASSQEIEQFF
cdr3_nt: TGTGCCAGCAGCCAGGAGATTGAGCAGTTCTTC

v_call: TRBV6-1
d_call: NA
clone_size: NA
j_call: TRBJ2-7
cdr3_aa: CASSASRGYEQYF
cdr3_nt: TGTGCCAGCAGTGCCTCCAGGGGCTACGAGCAGTACTTC

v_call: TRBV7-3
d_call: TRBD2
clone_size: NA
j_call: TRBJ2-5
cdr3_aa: CASSLTSGAQETQYF
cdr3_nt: TGTGCCAGCAGCTTAACTAGCGGGGCTCAAGAGACCCAGTACTTC

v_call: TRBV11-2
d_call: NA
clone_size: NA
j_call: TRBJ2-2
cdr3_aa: CASSLDDPGTGELFF
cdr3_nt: TGTGCCAGCAGCTTAGACGACCCCGGGACCGGGGAGCTGTTTTTT

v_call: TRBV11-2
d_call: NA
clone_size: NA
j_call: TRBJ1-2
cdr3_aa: CASSLIGDGGYGYTF
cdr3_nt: TGTGCCAGCAGCTTAATTGGGGATGGGGGGTATGGCTACACCTTC

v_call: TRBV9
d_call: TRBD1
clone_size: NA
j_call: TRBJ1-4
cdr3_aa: CASSPRSRGTNEKLFF
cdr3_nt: TGTGCCAGCAGCCCCCGGAGCAGGGGGACTAATGAAAAACTGTTTTTT

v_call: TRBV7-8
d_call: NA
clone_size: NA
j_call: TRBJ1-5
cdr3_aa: CASSYGLGVNFYSNQPQHF
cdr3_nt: TGTGCCAGCAGCTACGGATTGGGGGTCAACTTTTATAGCAATCAGCCCCAGCATTTT

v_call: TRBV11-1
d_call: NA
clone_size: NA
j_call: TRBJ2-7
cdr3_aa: CASSLGFGTYYEQYF
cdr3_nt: TGTGCCAGCAGCTTAGGGTTTGGGACATACTACGAGCAGTACTTC

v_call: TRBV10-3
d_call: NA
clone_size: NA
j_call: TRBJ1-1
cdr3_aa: CAISGTAGNTEAFF
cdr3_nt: TGTGCCATCAGTGGGACGGCCGGGAACACTGAAGCTTTCTTT

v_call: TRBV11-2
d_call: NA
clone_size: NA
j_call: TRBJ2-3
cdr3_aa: CASSSVADTQYF
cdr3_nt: TGTGCCAGCAGCTCTGTCGCAGATACGCAGTATTTT

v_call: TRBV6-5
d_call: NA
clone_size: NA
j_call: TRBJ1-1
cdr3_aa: CASSYGGATEAFF
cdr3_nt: TGTGCCAGCAGTTACGGCGGGGCCACTGAAGCTTTCTTT

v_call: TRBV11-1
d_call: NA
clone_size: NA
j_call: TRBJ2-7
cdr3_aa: CASSLWGFAYEQYF
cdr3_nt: TGTGCCAGCAGCTTATGGGGGTTCGCCTACGAGCAGTACTTC

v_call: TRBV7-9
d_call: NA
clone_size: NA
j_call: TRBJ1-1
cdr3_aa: CASSLGGPTEAFF
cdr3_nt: TGTGCCAGCAGCTTAGGCGGGCCCACTGAAGCTTTCTTT

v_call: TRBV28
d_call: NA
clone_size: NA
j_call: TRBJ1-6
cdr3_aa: CASSLSGHNSPLHF
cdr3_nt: TGTGCCAGCAGTCTATCGGGACATAATTCACCCCTCCACTTT

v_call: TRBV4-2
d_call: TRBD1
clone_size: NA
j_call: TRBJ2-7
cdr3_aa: CASSSRTGPISYEQYF
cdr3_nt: TGTGCCAGCAGCTCACGGACAGGGCCCATCTCCTACGAGCAGTACTTC

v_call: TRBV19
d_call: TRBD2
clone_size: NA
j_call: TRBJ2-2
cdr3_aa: CASKSGRETGELFF
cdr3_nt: TGTGCCAGTAAGAGCGGGAGGGAAACCGGGGAGCTGTTTTTT

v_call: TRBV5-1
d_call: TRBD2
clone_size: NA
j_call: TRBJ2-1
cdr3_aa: CASSRTSGSTYNEQFF
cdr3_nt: TGCGCCAGCAGCCGGACTAGCGGGAGTACCTACAATGAGCAGTTCTTC

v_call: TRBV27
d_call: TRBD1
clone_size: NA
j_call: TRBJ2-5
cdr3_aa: CASSSRGLETQYF
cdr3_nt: TGTGCCAGCAGTTCCAGGGGGCTGGAGACCCAGTACTTC

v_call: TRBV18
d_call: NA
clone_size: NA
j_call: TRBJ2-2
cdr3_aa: CASSPGAKTGELFF
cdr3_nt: TGTGCCAGCTCACCAGGGGCCAAGACCGGGGAGCTGTTTTTT

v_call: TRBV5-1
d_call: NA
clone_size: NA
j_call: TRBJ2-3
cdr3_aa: CASSFQGRIDTQYF
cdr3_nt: TGCGCCAGCAGCTTTCAGGGTAGAATAGATACGCAGTATTTT

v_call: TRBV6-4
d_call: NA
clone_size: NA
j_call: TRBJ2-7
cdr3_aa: CASRRTAGTYEQYF
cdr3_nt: TGTGCCAGCAGACGGACCGCGGGAACCTACGAGCAGTACTTC

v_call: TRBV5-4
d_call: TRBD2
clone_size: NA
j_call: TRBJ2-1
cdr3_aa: CASSVVSGRSYNEQFF
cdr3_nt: TGTGCCAGCAGCGTGGTTAGCGGGAGGTCCTACAATGAGCAGTTCTTC

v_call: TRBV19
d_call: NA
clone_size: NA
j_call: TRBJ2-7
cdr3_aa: CASSPDRGLLSYEQYF
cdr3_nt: TGTGCCAGTAGTCCCGATCGGGGACTCCTCTCCTACGAGCAGTACTTC

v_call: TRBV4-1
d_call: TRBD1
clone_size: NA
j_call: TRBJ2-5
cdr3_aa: CASSQDGTGVRETQYF
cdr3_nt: TGCGCCAGCAGCCAAGACGGGACAGGGGTTCGGGAGACCCAGTACTTC

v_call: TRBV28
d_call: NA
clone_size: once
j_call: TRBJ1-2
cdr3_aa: CASSSGLGYTF
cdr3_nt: TGTGCCAGCAGTTCAGGGTTAGGCTACACCTTC

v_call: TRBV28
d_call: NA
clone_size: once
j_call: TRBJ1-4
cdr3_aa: CASRGFLGREKLFF
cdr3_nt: TGTGCCAGTAGGGGGTTCCTAGGACGGGAAAAACTGTTTTTT